The T cell receptor beta chain under discussion was sequenced for a study of radiation and T cells in renal cell carcinoma. Study overall: Nephrectomy followed 15 Gy stereotactic body radiation by 4 weeks.

The time point here: blood 2 weeks post-SBRT. Treatment given: 15 Gy SBRT to primary tumor, nephrectomy 4 weeks later. This renal cell carcinoma was of the clear cell type. Only in-frame clones appear in the TCRdb table, and some are missing; sequencing was by immunoSEQ multiplex PCR. This sample has some 60,000 clones, with around 78% found just once. Study observations and caveats: From baseline, blood top tumor clonotypes peaked at 2 weeks post-radiation. Without pretreatment biopsies, baseline tumor clonotype presence was undetermined.

The V and J ends lost 6 bases and 4 bases, in that order; junction bases with no gene match: 6. This CDR3 has 15 amino acids. The V gene's germline CDR1 is KGHSH and CDR2 LQKENI. Of note for this clone: Its specificity is not known.

The TCR comes from a man in his fifties or sixties with renal cell carcinoma. The chain is built from TRBV18 and TRBJ2-6; TRBD1 aligns across 7 bases. This material consisted of blood, taken from a patient whose treatment included radiotherapy and nephrectomy. CDR3 residues: CASSQTGYGANVLTF. In nucleotides, the CDR3 is TGTGCCAGCTCCCAGACAGGGTACGGGGCCAACGTCCTGACTTTC.